This entry describes one T cell receptor beta chain. Its antigen remains unknown. The entry originates in a study of CD8 T cells in ankylosing spondylitis. TCRdb re-called the 5' RACE reads through MiXCR, storing one row per CDR3 protein. The data hold fewer than 650,000 distinct CDR3 sequences, with roughly an eighth observed a single time. The CDR3 extends over 12 amino acids. Germline V gene sequence: CDR1 ENHRY, CDR2 SYGVKD. Deletions cut 8 bases from V and 7 bases from J, with 14 bases between. Study outcomes and limitations: The disease-linked clones had a CD8+ phenotype and low blood frequencies. A motif of 7 to 9 highly homologous TCR beta variants was seen as apparently characteristic of ankylosing spondylitis blood. It was reported that disease-linked clones were significantly enriched in matched ankylosing spondylitis synovial fluid. Existing reports had already noted some motif variants in reactive arthritis synovial fluid and blood.

The material sequenced was blood, either unsorted or a sorted T cell fraction (not recorded which). The chain recombines TRBV10-3 with TRBJ1-1; D not certain. The sequence came from a male donor with ankylosing spondylitis. This CDR3 reads CAIARGMSEAFF. CDR3 DNA sequence: TGTGCCATCGCCCGGGGTATGAGTGAAGCTTTCTTT.